A selection of T cell receptor beta chains follows, all from one sample in a study of radiotherapy plus CTLA-4 blockade in lung cancer. Repertoires were generated with immunoSEQ multiplex PCR, while TCRdb's copy carries only in-frame clones and drops some. Among roughly 66,000 clones listed, about 85% were seen once. The starting material was peripheral blood, obtained from a patient treated with radiotherapy plus ipilimumab. These receptors were taken from a human donor with non-small cell lung cancer who had a partial response to radiotherapy plus ipilimumab. CDR3s include the opening cysteine and the closing phenylalanine or tryptophan. A D gene is named only where the DNA matches it firmly. Clone sizes are given selectively: once, few, many, or a class where the clone is expanded.

-,TRBV7-9,-,TRBJ2-7,TGTGCCAGCAGCTCCCGGACAGAAAACTCCTACGAGCAGTACTTC,CASSSRTENSYEQYF
-,TRBV7-2,-,TRBJ2-7,TGTGCCAGCAGCACGCGGACAGTCTACGAGCAGTACTTC,CASSTRTVYEQYF
-,TRBV7-6,few,TRBJ2-7,TGTGCCAGCAGAGAACGGGAGACCTCCTACGAGCAGTACTTC,CASRERETSYEQYF
TRBD2,TRBV5-1,-,TRBJ2-3,TGCGCCAGCAGCTTCCAGCGGGAGAGAGATACGCAGTATTTT,CASSFQRERDTQYF
-,TRBV30,-,TRBJ2-7,TGTGCCTGGAGTGCGACAGCAGGGGCCGAGCAGTACTTC,CAWSATAGAEQYF
TRBD1,TRBV5-1,-,TRBJ2-3,TGCGCCAGCAGCGGACAGGGAACAGATACGCAGTATTTT,CASSGQGTDTQYF
-,TRBV14,-,TRBJ1-2,TGTGCCAGCAGCCAAGATTTCGGGTTTTGGGGCTACACCTTC,CASSQDFGFWGYTF
TRBD2,TRBV30,few,TRBJ2-7,TGTGCCTGGAGTGGCGGACTAGCAGTGAGAGAGCAGTACTTC,CAWSGGLAVREQYF
TRBD2,TRBV10-3,-,TRBJ2-7,TGTGCCATCAGTGAGTCTGCTAGCGGGGCCCCCTACGAGCAGTACTTC,CAISESASGAPYEQYF
-,TRBV7-9,-,TRBJ1-1,TGTGCCAGCAGCGCACAGGGCAACACTGAAGCTTTCTTT,CASSAQGNTEAFF
-,TRBV5-1,-,TRBJ1-1,TGCGCCAGCAGCCGTCGACAGATCCCGAACACTGAAGCTTTCTTT,CASSRRQIPNTEAFF
TRBD2,TRBV19,-,TRBJ2-5,TGTGCCAGTAGTACCTCCGGGACTAGCGGGCGGCAAGAGACCCAGTACTTC,CASSTSGTSGRQETQYF
-,TRBV19,-,TRBJ2-1,TGTGCCAGTAGTAGGGGCGCCTACTACAATGAGCAGTTCTTC,CASSRGAYYNEQFF
TRBD1,TRBV11-2,medium-sized,TRBJ2-7,TGTGCCAGCAGCTACCCACAGGGGGCAAACCTCTACGAGCAGTACTTC,CASSYPQGANLYEQYF
TRBD2,TRBV29-1,-,TRBJ2-7,TGCAGCGGGGGGGAGCGGGAGTCAAACGAGCAGTACTTC,CSGGERESNEQYF
-,TRBV7-9,-,TRBJ2-2,TGTGCCAGCAGCCGACTGGGAGGTCGTGACACCGGGGAGCTGTTTTTT,CASSRLGGRDTGELFF
TRBD2,TRBV18,-,TRBJ2-1,TGTGCCAGCTCACCAAGGGGAGGGAGCATCGAGCAGTTCTTC,CASSPRGGSIEQFF
-,TRBV7-2,once,TRBJ1-5,TGTGCCAGCAGCATGGACCGACAGCAGCCCCAGCATTTT,CASSMDRQQPQHF
TRBD2,TRBV5-1,-,TRBJ2-2,TGCGCCAGCAGCCTGCGGACTAGCGGGAGTATGGATACCGGGGAGCTGTTTTTT,CASSLRTSGSMDTGELFF
-,TRBV19,-,TRBJ1-2,TGTGCCAGTAATTCCGGTGACACCTTCTATGGCTACACCTTC,CASNSGDTFYGYTF
-,TRBV27,few,TRBJ1-2,TGTGCCAGCAGTTCGGACAGAATCTATGGCTACACCTTC,CASSSDRIYGYTF
TRBD1,TRBV18,-,TRBJ1-6,TGTGCCAGCTCAGCGGGACAGGGAAGTTCACCCCTCCACTTT,CASSAGQGSSPLHF
TRBD1,TRBV2,-,TRBJ2-1,TGTGCCAGCAGCCTACAGGGGGCGAGCTCCTACAATGAGCAGTTCTTC,CASSLQGASSYNEQFF
-,TRBV23-1,-,TRBJ2-3,TGCGCCAGCAGTCATCTGACTTCCCGCCTAGATACGCAGTATTTT,CASSHLTSRLDTQYF
TRBD2,TRBV27,-,TRBJ2-1,TGTGCCAGCAGTTTATCTCTAGCGGGAGGGCTCCGGGACAATGAGCAGTTCTTC,CASSLSLAGGLRDNEQFF
-,TRBV30,-,TRBJ2-5,TGTGCCTGGAGTGTATTAGCAGAGACCCAGTACTTC,CAWSVLAETQYF